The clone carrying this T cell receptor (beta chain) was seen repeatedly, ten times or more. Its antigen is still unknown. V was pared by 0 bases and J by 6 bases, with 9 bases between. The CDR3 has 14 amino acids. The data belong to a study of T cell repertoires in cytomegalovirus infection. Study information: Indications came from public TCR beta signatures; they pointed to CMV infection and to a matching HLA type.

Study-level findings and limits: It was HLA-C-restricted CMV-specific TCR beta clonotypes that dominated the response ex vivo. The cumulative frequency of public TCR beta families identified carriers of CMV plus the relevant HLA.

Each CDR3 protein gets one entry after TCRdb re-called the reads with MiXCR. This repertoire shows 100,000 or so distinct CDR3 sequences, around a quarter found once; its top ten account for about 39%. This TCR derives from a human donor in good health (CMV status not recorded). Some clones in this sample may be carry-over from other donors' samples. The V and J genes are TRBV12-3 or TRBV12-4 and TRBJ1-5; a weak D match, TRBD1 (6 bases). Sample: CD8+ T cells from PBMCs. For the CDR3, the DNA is TGTGCCAGCAGTTTAGCGCAGGGGAGTCAGCCCCAGCATTTT. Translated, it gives CASSLAQGSQPQHF.